The T cell receptor beta chain under discussion was sequenced for a study of cytomegalovirus exposure and HLA in healthy donors. Donors counted as nominally healthy when sampled, yet unrecorded immune exposures were likely. PCR primers comprised 60 Vbeta and 13 Jbeta primers. The method was immunoSEQ multiplex PCR; TCRdb's version includes in-frame clones alone and lacks a portion of them. The sample's table shows about 55,000 clones. The CDR3 contains 18 residues. J lost 5 bases, V lost 0 bases, and 9 bases had no gene match. Germline V gene sequence: CDR1 ENHRY, CDR2 SYGVKD. The J gene is TRBJ2-2, the V gene TRBV10-3; TRBD2 agrees at 10 bases. Material: PBMCs. The clonotype originates from a woman aged 60-75 years in good health and CMV-seropositive. The CDR3 sequence: CAISESRVAGGPTGELFF. The CDR3 bases are TGTGCCATCAGTGAGTCGCGAGTAGCGGGGGGTCCTACCGGGGAGCTGTTTTTT.